This T cell receptor (beta chain) is drawn from a study of tumor-infiltrating lymphocytes in primary liver carcinoma. Study conclusions and caveats: A small share of top clones, only about 7-25%, was found in all five tumor regions.

This clonotype was counted many times. The antigen is not known. Its ends do not fully match the called genes, so a read error is possible. Between about 20 and 30 mg of unsorted bulk tissue served as the source from which RNA and DNA were co-extracted. Every patient in the cohort had a primary liver carcinoma. That carcinoma was treated by surgical resection. The CDR3 runs 16 residues. CDR1 and CDR2 (germline): SGHAT, FQNNGV. Constant-region priming of 500 ng total RNA yielded TCR beta cDNA. Slightly modified ARM-PCR with three nested multiplex PCR rounds yielded TCR beta libraries. The first two PCR rounds used TRBV1-TRBV30 forward primers with a C-beta reverse primer, 9 to 10 cycles each. TCRdb called the multiplex PCR reads again in MiXCR, with one record for every CDR3 protein. Of roughly 32,000 distinct CDR3 sequences listed, roughly 78% are singletons.

The chain couples TRBV11-2 to TRBJ2-7, with D uncertain. Sequenced input: liver tumor tissue from sampling region 3. Documented subset: tumor region T3, left-lateral pole. The source of this sequence is a woman aged 25 to 39 with primary liver carcinoma and hepatitis B virus infection. The CDR3 sequence: CTSSLEKGGGSYEQYF. CDR3 DNA sequence: TGTACCAGCAGCTTAGAAAAGGGTGGCGGATCCTACGAGCAGTACTTC.